A selection of T cell receptor beta chains follows, all from one sample in a study of OX40 agonist ivuxolimab in advanced cancers. Using immunoSEQ multiplex PCR, the repertoire was profiled, and TCRdb retains in-frame clones only, with some absent. The data show about 77,000 clones, 85% seen once. Here the sequenced sample was CD4+ or CD8+ T cells sorted from blood, taken in a trial of the OX40 agonist ivuxolimab. The receptor set was obtained from an adult with an advanced solid tumor such as melanoma, head and neck, liver or kidney cancer. Each CDR3 is given with its conserved first and last residue. The D gene is left open where the match is weak. Some rows mark clone size as missing; the rest say once, few, many or name a class of expanded clone.

j_call clone_size v_call d_call cdr3_aa cdr3_nt
TRBJ1-1 few TRBV2 . CASSNTLISLNTEAFF TGTGCCAGCAGCAATACTCTGATCAGTTTGAACACTGAAGCTTTCTTT
TRBJ2-2 . TRBV5-1 TRBD2 CASSVQAGANTGELFF TGCGCCAGCAGCGTCCAAGCGGGGGCGAATACCGGGGAGCTGTTTTTT
TRBJ2-2 . TRBV29-1 TRBD1 CSVWTGGELFF TGCAGCGTGTGGACAGGCGGGGAGCTGTTTTTT
TRBJ2-7 . TRBV6-6 . CASSRRESSYEQYF TGTGCCAGCAGTCGACGGGAGAGCTCCTACGAGCAGTACTTC
TRBJ1-6 . TRBV5-1 . CASSLGAGAYNSPLHF TGCGCCAGCAGCTTGGGCGCAGGGGCCTATAATTCACCCCTCCACTTT
TRBJ2-1 . TRBV25-1 . CASSGRSSYNEQFF TGTGCCAGCAGTGGGCGAAGCTCCTACAATGAGCAGTTCTTC
TRBJ1-5 . TRBV4-1 . CASSQVHGNQPQHF TGCGCCAGCAGCCAAGTTCATGGCAATCAGCCCCAGCATTTT
TRBJ2-7 . TRBV6-6 . CASSYTRGEQYF TGTGCCAGCAGTTACACCCGGGGGGAGCAGTACTTC
TRBJ2-1 . TRBV4-2 TRBD1 CASSQDRTGNEQFF TGTGCCAGCAGCCAAGATCGGACAGGGAATGAGCAGTTCTTC
TRBJ2-1 . TRBV2 TRBD1 CASSPRAGGDEQFF TGTGCCAGCAGTCCTAGGGCAGGGGGCGATGAGCAGTTCTTC
TRBJ2-1 . TRBV5-1 . CASSLSPGTDEQFF TGCGCCAGCAGCTTGTCGCCCGGGACGGACGAGCAGTTCTTC
TRBJ1-1 . TRBV18 . CASSQEGGNTEAFF TGTGCCAGCTCCCAAGAGGGGGGGAACACTGAAGCTTTCTTT
TRBJ2-2 . TRBV9 . CASSVQGTGELFF TGTGCCAGCAGCGTACAGGGTACCGGGGAGCTGTTTTTT
TRBJ1-2 . TRBV25-1 . CASSGPGSLANYGYTF TGTGCCAGCAGTGGCCCCGGGTCACTAGCTAACTATGGCTACACCTTC
TRBJ1-5 . TRBV6-5 TRBD1 CASRKGQGSNQPQHF TGTGCCAGCAGAAAGGGACAGGGCAGCAATCAGCCCCAGCATTTT
TRBJ2-4 . TRBV10-3 TRBD1 CAISERGQGGGPTF TGTGCCATCAGTGAGCGGGGACAGGGCGGAGGTCCCACCTTC
TRBJ1-4 . TRBV19 . CASCRLGSEKLFF TGTGCCAGTTGTAGGCTGGGGAGTGAAAAACTGTTTTTT
TRBJ1-6 . TRBV4-2 . CASSQDYRGVNSPLHF TGTGCCAGCAGCCAAGACTACCGGGGGGTAAACTCACCCCTCCACTTT
TRBJ1-1 . TRBV7-3 TRBD1 CASSPRQGTNTEAFF TGTGCCAGCAGCCCGCGACAGGGCACGAACACTGAAGCTTTCTTT
TRBJ2-3 . TRBV4-1 . CASSRLGIGVSDTQYF TGCGCCAGCAGCCGCCTAGGGATCGGGGTCTCAGATACGCAGTATTTT
TRBJ2-7 . TRBV30 . CAWSRKGTSYEQYF TGTGCCTGGAGCCGCAAAGGCACCTCCTACGAGCAGTACTTC
TRBJ2-3 once TRBV19 . CASSPRDAPTDTQYF TGTGCCAGTAGTCCCCGGGACGCTCCCACAGATACGCAGTATTTT
TRBJ1-1 . TRBV30 . CAWGGSNTEAFF TGTGCCTGGGGAGGGAGTAACACTGAAGCTTTCTTT
TRBJ1-4 . TRBV6-6 TRBD1 CATGYMGTGAEKLFF TGTGCCACCGGATATATGGGGACAGGGGCTGAAAAACTGTTTTTT
TRBJ2-7 . TRBV6-5 . CASHVGGYYEQYF TGTGCCAGCCATGTCGGGGGCTACTACGAGCAGTACTTC
TRBJ1-1 . TRBV7-9 . CASSEMNTEAFF TGTGCCAGCTCGGAGATGAACACTGAAGCTTTCTTT
TRBJ1-5 . TRBV18 . CASSQVKGPQHF TGTGCCAGTTCACAGGTAAAGGGGCCCCAGCATTTT